A selection of T cell receptor beta chains follows, all from one sample in a study of Ad26.COV2.S vaccination and SARS-CoV-2 variants. Data came from immunoSEQ multiplex PCR; TCRdb stores just in-frame clones and leaves some out. This table holds under 150,000 clones, 86% found once. This material consisted of peripheral blood, taken after recovery from COVID-19. The receptors were sampled from a human donor who had recovered from COVID-19. Both conserved end residues are part of each CDR3. The D gene is left open where the match is weak. Clone size is stated in some rows and not others, as once, few, many or a class when expanded.

d_gene,j_gene,abundance,len,v_gene,CDR3aa,CDR3nt
NA,TRBJ1-5,NA,13,TRBV19,CASSIAGNQPQHF,TGTGCCAGTAGTATAGCAGGCAATCAGCCCCAGCATTTT
NA,TRBJ1-1,once,17,TRBV19,CASSGDRGAVTLPEAFF,TGTGCCAGTAGTGGGGACCGAGGGGCTGTTACTCTCCCTGAAGCTTTCTTT
NA,TRBJ2-7,NA,11,TRBV10-2,CASSEGYEQYF,TGCGCCAGCAGTGAGGGCTACGAGCAGTACTTC
NA,TRBJ2-3,NA,14,TRBV10-1,CASSKGLETDTQYF,TGCGCCAGCAGCAAGGGTCTGGAGACAGATACGCAGTATTTT
TRBD2,TRBJ2-7,NA,15,TRBV7-9,CASSAGGNTGAEQYF,TGTGCCAGCAGCGCGGGGGGGAACACTGGGGCCGAGCAGTACTTC
NA,TRBJ2-1,NA,14,TRBV6-5,CASSPLSEYNEQFF,TGTGCCAGCAGTCCCCTGTCAGAGTACAATGAGCAGTTCTTC
NA,TRBJ2-1,NA,15,TRBV4-3,CASSLGFPLLSEQFF,TGCGCCAGCAGCCTGGGTTTCCCTCTCCTCTCGGAGCAGTTCTTC
NA,TRBJ1-5,few,13,TRBV7-8,CASSLSGDQPQHF,TGTGCCAGCAGCTTAAGCGGGGATCAGCCCCAGCATTTT
TRBD1,TRBJ2-2,NA,14,TRBV7-2,CASSLGQGTGELFF,TGTGCCAGCAGCTTGGGACAGGGCACCGGGGAGCTGTTTTTT
NA,TRBJ1-1,few,12,TRBV5-1,CASGTTVAEAFF,TGCGCCAGTGGGACCACCGTCGCTGAAGCTTTCTTT
NA,TRBJ2-3,once,15,TRBV11-2,CASSLVGGKTDTQYF,TGTGCCAGCAGCTTAGTGGGGGGCAAAACAGATACGCAGTATTTT
NA,TRBJ2-2,NA,18,TRBV30,CAWRGRGSAGGMTGELFF,TGTGCCTGGAGAGGGAGGGGAAGCGCAGGGGGAATGACCGGGGAGCTGTTTTTT
NA,TRBJ1-2,NA,14,TRBV30,CAWEPNLRDYGYTF,TGTGCCTGGGAACCGAATCTACGCGACTATGGCTACACCTTC
NA,TRBJ2-1,once,15,TRBV6-5,CASSYRGSSYNEQFF,TGTGCCAGCAGTTACCGGGGGAGCTCCTACAATGAGCAGTTCTTC
TRBD2,TRBJ2-1,NA,15,TRBV19,CASTIAGGYYNEQFF,TGTGCCAGTACCATAGCGGGGGGTTACTACAATGAGCAGTTCTTC
TRBD1,TRBJ1-3,once,18,TRBV6-4,CASRTLLPAEGTVDTIYF,TGTGCCAGCAGAACCCTCCTCCCGGCGGAAGGGACAGTGGACACCATATATTTT
TRBD2,TRBJ2-2,NA,15,TRBV7-2,CASKFQRGGVGELFF,TGTGCCAGCAAATTTCAGCGGGGGGGCGTCGGGGAGCTGTTTTTT
NA,TRBJ2-3,NA,13,TRBV5-1,CASSSTVTDTQYF,TGCGCCAGCAGCTCGACAGTCACAGATACGCAGTATTTT
NA,TRBJ2-7,NA,13,TRBV10-3,CAISETGSYEQYF,TGTGCCATCAGTGAGACCGGGTCCTACGAGCAGTACTTC
NA,TRBJ2-2,once,14,TRBV7-2,CASSLASEGRELFF,TGTGCCAGCAGCTTAGCCTCCGAGGGTCGGGAGCTGTTTTTT
NA,TRBJ2-1,NA,15,TRBV20-1,CSASGLRNSYNEQFF,TGCAGTGCTAGTGGACTCAGGAACTCCTACAATGAGCAGTTCTTC
NA,TRBJ1-5,NA,12,TRBV7-9,CASSSNIGPQHF,TGTGCCAGCAGCTCGAATATTGGGCCCCAGCATTTT
TRBD1,TRBJ2-1,NA,14,TRBV2,CASRGDSSYNEQFF,TGTGCCAGCAGGGGGGACAGCTCCTACAATGAGCAGTTCTTC
NA,TRBJ1-1,NA,11,TRBV5-1,CASSLLGEAFF,TGCGCCAGCAGCCTGCTGGGTGAAGCTTTCTTT
NA,TRBJ1-5,few,16,TRBV6-1,CASSEVGGMSNQPQHF,TGTGCCAGCAGTGAAGTCGGGGGGATGAGCAATCAGCCCCAGCATTTT
NA,TRBJ1-5,NA,13,TRBV7-2,CASRGDSNQPQHF,TGTGCCAGCAGGGGAGATAGCAATCAGCCCCAGCATTTT
TRBD1,TRBJ1-1,NA,15,TRBV7-9,CASSLAESGQGRTFF,TGTGCCAGCAGCTTAGCGGAGTCGGGACAGGGTAGGACTTTCTTT
NA,TRBJ1-2,few,14,TRBV27,CASSVEGSHYGYTF,TGTGCCAGCAGTGTCGAGGGGAGCCACTATGGCTACACCTTC
TRBD2,TRBJ2-7,few,15,TRBV12-5,CASGFSGTSDYEQYF,TGTGCTAGTGGTTTCTCCGGGACTAGCGACTACGAGCAGTACTTC
NA,TRBJ1-4,NA,16,TRBV28,CASSLGTVTTNEKLFF,TGTGCCAGCAGTTTGGGAACAGTTACAACTAATGAAAAACTGTTTTTT
NA,TRBJ2-3,NA,14,TRBV2,CASSRGGGGDTQYF,TGTGCCAGCAGTAGGGGAGGGGGAGGAGATACGCAGTATTTT
NA,TRBJ2-2,NA,12,TRBV28,CASTRGTRELFF,TGTGCCAGCACCCGGGGCACCAGGGAGCTGTTTTTT
NA,TRBJ1-2,NA,15,TRBV4-3,CASSQGPTENYGYTF,TGCGCCAGCAGCCAAGGACCCACAGAAAACTATGGCTACACCTTC
NA,TRBJ2-5,once,14,TRBV7-9,CASSLTPISETQYF,TGTGCCAGCAGCTTAACTCCCATATCAGAGACCCAGTACTTC
NA,TRBJ2-2,NA,14,TRBV9,CASSVEGTTGELFF,TGTGCCAGCAGCGTAGAAGGTACAACCGGGGAGCTGTTTTTT
NA,TRBJ1-2,once,13,TRBV2,CASSPDSVYGYTF,TGTGCCAGCAGTCCAGACAGCGTCTATGGCTACACCTTC
NA,TRBJ1-1,NA,14,TRBV7-8,CASSLDRPSTEAFF,TGTGCCAGCAGCTTAGATCGGCCAAGCACCGAAGCTTTCTTT
TRBD2,TRBJ2-2,NA,14,TRBV6-5,CAISGTTNTGELFF,TGTGCCATTTCCGGGACTACGAACACCGGGGAGCTGTTTTTT
NA,TRBJ1-1,NA,8,TRBV20-1,CRNTEAFF,TGCAGGAACACTGAAGCTTTCTTT
NA,TRBJ2-3,once,15,TRBV4-3,CASSQRLGETDTQYF,TGCGCCAGCAGCCAGCGACTAGGCGAGACAGATACGCAGTATTTT
TRBD1,TRBJ1-1,NA,13,TRBV7-9,CASSLETGTEAFF,TGTGCCAGCAGCTTAGAGACAGGGACTGAAGCTTTCTTT
NA,TRBJ2-7,NA,11,TRBV20-1,CSARGPRRGFF,TGCAGTGCTAGAGGTCCGCGACGGGGGTTCTTC
NA,TRBJ2-6,once,18,TRBV4-1,CASSQVIPRGTGANVLTF,TGCGCCAGCAGCCAAGTGATTCCACGGGGAACTGGGGCCAACGTCCTGACTTTC
NA,TRBJ2-7,NA,13,TRBV9,CAGRWGYSYEQYF,TGTGCCGGACGGTGGGGTTACTCCTACGAGCAGTACTTC
TRBD1,TRBJ1-4,NA,15,TRBV4-1,CASGIGGATNEKLFF,TGCGCCAGCGGCATAGGGGGCGCGACTAATGAAAAACTGTTTTTT
NA,TRBJ1-1,NA,15,TRBV7-2,CASSLAGGTNTEAFF,TGTGCCAGCAGCTTAGCGGGGGGAACGAACACTGAAGCTTTCTTT
NA,TRBJ1-5,NA,13,TRBV2,CASSPYSNQPQHF,TGTGCCAGCAGCCCGTACAGCAATCAGCCCCAGCATTTT
TRBD1,TRBJ1-6,few,13,TRBV2,CASRRTGASPLHF,TGTGCCAGCAGGCGGACAGGGGCGTCACCCCTCCACTTT
TRBD2,TRBJ2-5,NA,17,TRBV7-8,CASSLRLAGPFQETQYF,TGTGCCAGCAGCCTTCGACTAGCGGGGCCGTTCCAAGAGACCCAGTACTTC
NA,TRBJ1-4,once,14,TRBV11-1,CASSGGPQNEKLFF,TGTGCCAGCAGCGGGGGACCCCAAAATGAAAAACTGTTTTTT
TRBD2,TRBJ2-1,few,15,TRBV28,CASSFIAGGYNEQFF,TGTGCCAGCAGTTTTATAGCGGGGGGATACAATGAGCAGTTCTTC
NA,TRBJ2-2,NA,15,TRBV4-3,CASSQERGTTGELFF,TGCGCCAGCAGCCAAGAAAGGGGCACCACCGGGGAGCTGTTTTTT
NA,TRBJ1-6,NA,15,TRBV10-3,CAISDEGAYNSPLHF,TGTGCCATCAGTGATGAAGGGGCTTATAATTCACCCCTCCACTTT